One sample yielded the 20 T cell receptor beta chains listed below, sequenced in a study of tumor-infiltrating lymphocytes in oesophageal squamous cell carcinoma. TCRdb passed the PCR reads through MiXCR, listing each CDR3 protein once. The sample has some 15,000 distinct CDR3 sequences, around 60% seen once. The sequenced sample was esophageal tumor tissue. The receptors originated from a female donor with esophageal squamous cell carcinoma.

This rearrangement joins TRBV7-6 to TRBJ2-1; D is undetermined. The assigned J gene may be wrong: the sequence end matches TRBJ2-5 better. Germline V gene lookup returns CDR1 SGHVS and CDR2 FNYEAQ. This CDR3 region has 13 residues. CDR3 DNA: TGTGCCAGCAGCCAAGGGCCCCCAGAGACCCAGTACTTC. Translating gives CASSQGPPETQYF.

The genes are TRBV5-6 and TRBJ2-3; 13 bases align to TRBD2. The CDR3 spans 19 residues. Germline values: CDR1 SGHDT, CDR2 YYEEEE. The V gene end was trimmed by 0 bases and the J gene end by 5 bases; junction bases not matched to a gene: 12. This CDR3 reads CASSLDRLGLAGVIDTQYF. The CDR3 DNA reads TGTGCCAGCAGCTTGGACAGATTAGGACTAGCGGGAGTAATAGATACGCAGTATTTT.

As for this clonotype: Just one base apart from a much larger clone, this may be a read error. The chain combines TRBV2 with TRBJ2-5; the D gene is possibly TRBD2 (5 bases). The J call could be wrong; TRBJ2-1 is a better fit for the DNA end. This CDR3 has 15 amino acids. CDR1 and CDR2 (germline): SNHLY, FYNNEI. CDR3 region: CASSRRTGSSYEQFF. The DNA of the CDR3 is TGTGCCAGCAGTCGTCGGACGGGGAGCTCCTACGAGCAGTTCTTC.

V usage is TRBV7-3 and J usage is TRBJ2-6; D not resolved. CDR1 SGHTA and CDR2 FQGTGA come from the germline V gene. Trimming pared 5 bases from V and 0 bases from J, leaving 8 bases between. The CDR3 is 15 amino acids. This chain's CDR3 is CASSPALSGANVLTF. The CDR3 DNA sequence: TGTGCCAGCAGCCCCGCCCTCTCTGGGGCCAACGTCCTGACTTTC.

The V call is TRBV12-3 or TRBV12-4, the J call TRBJ2-3; TRBD2 aligns across 14 bases. V was pared by 5 bases and J by 5 bases, with 9 bases of the junction left unmatched. The CDR3 has 17 amino acids. The CDR3 DNA sequence: TGTGCCAGCAGTATGACTAGCGGGGGGGTTAAAGGAGATACGCAGTATTTT. Translated: CASSMTSGGVKGDTQYF.

This clonotype was observed a few times. The rearrangement joins TRBV6-1 to TRBJ2-6; D gene ambiguous. Trimming removed 8 bases from V and 0 bases from J, with 8 bases in between. Germline V gene lookup returns CDR1 MNHNS and CDR2 SASEGT. This CDR3 contains 14 residues. CDR3 residues: CASDKSSGANVLTF. In nucleotides, the CDR3 is TGTGCCAGCGACAAGAGCTCTGGGGCCAACGTCCTGACTTTC.

The chain employs TRBV7-3 and TRBJ1-3; D unclear. V was pared by 2 bases and J by 0 bases, with 5 bases between. The CDR3 extends over 14 amino acids. Germline CDR1 SGHTA, CDR2 FQGTGA. CDR3 protein: CASSLDSSGNTIYF. CDR3 nucleotide sequence: TGTGCCAGCAGCTTAGATTCCTCTGGAAACACCATATATTTT.

This chain links TRBV11-2 with TRBJ2-2; no definite D call. This CDR3 is 14 amino acids long. V dropped 5 bases and J dropped 1 base, with 8 bases sitting between them. Germline V gene sequence: CDR1 SGHAT, CDR2 FQNNGV. The CDR3 protein is CASSRNRNTGELFF. DNA of the CDR3: TGTGCCAGCAGCCGCAACAGGAACACCGGGGAGCTGTTTTTT.

CDR3 coding DNA: TGTGCCAGCAGTTTACCTCGAGGGGGGTTCTACGAGCAGTACTTC. Encoded protein: CASSLPRGGFYEQYF. The chain uses TRBV28 and TRBJ2-7, with D perhaps matching TRBD1 or TRBD2 (6 bases each). The V gene lost 2 bases and the J gene lost 3 bases, with 14 bases spanning the gap. Germline lookup yields CDR1 MDHEN and CDR2 SYDVKM. This CDR3 has 15 amino acids.

The chain combines TRBV7-2 with TRBJ2-3; D not certain. This CDR3 is built from 13 residues. With 1 base removed from V and 4 bases from J, the gap between germline ends came to 6 bases. CDR1 and CDR2 (germline): SGHTA, FQGNSA. The CDR3 nucleotides read TGTGCCAGCAGCTTAGTTGGGCCAGATACGCAGTATTTT. Residues: CASSLVGPDTQYF.

The chain has TRBV7-2 and TRBJ2-7, with TRBD2 matching over 8 bases. The CDR3 runs 14 residues. V lost 5 bases and J lost 1; bases outside the gene matches: 4. CDR1 and CDR2 from the germline V gene are SGHTA and FQGNSA. CDR3 sequence: CASSRGGRSYEQYF. The DNA of the CDR3 is TGTGCCAGCAGCCGCGGGGGGAGGTCCTACGAGCAGTACTTC.

The V and J genes are TRBV7-8 and TRBJ2-5, with D unresolved. The DNA end favors TRBJ2-7, so the J call may be wrong. This CDR3 is 15 amino acids long. From germline, CDR1 is SGHVS and CDR2 FQNEAQ. The chain's CDR3 is CASSLGYRSPYEQYF. The CDR3 DNA is TGTGCCAGCAGCTTAGGATATAGGTCACCCTACGAGCAGTACTTC.

This clonotype counts as medium-sized. Being one base from a much bigger clone, this may be a read error. This rearrangement joins TRBV28 to TRBJ2-7; TRBD2 aligns across 7 bases. Germline CDR1 reads MDHEN; CDR2 reads SYDVKM. The J segment lost 7 bases and the V segment lost 6 bases, leaving 12 bases of the junction unmatched. This CDR3 comprises 14 residues. CDR3 nucleotide sequence: TGTGCCAGCAGGGAGGCTAGCGGAGTCAATGAGCAGTACTTC. It encodes CASREASGVNEQYF.

This clonotype has just one count. The chain links TRBV7-6 to TRBJ1-4; D is undetermined. Germline-derived CDR1 and CDR2 are SGHVS and FNYEAQ. Trimming shortened V by 2 bases and J by 5 bases, and 9 bases separated the two germline ends. The CDR3 is made up of 14 amino acids. The CDR3 DNA sequence: TGTGCCAGCAGCTTACAGGCAGAAAATGAAAAACTGTTTTTT. Encoded protein: CASSLQAENEKLFF.

On this clonotype: Given the absence of the conserved phenylalanine or tryptophan at the CDR3 end, a read error is likely. It is unclear where the CDR3 begins or ends on the DNA, so no DNA is shown, and the CDR3 is as TCRdb lists it. The V call is TRBV7-8, the J call TRBJ2-3; the table's TRBD2 call for D was not verified on the DNA. The CDR3 has 13 amino acids, counting both end residues. CDR1 and CDR2 (germline): SGHVS, FQNEAQ. Here the CDR3 reads CASSFTETQYFGP.

As regards this clonotype: The junction differs from germline at one of its ends, possibly a read error. The chain joins TRBV7-8 to TRBJ1-6; possible D gene TRBD1, 5 bases. Germline V gene data show CDR1 as SGHVS and CDR2 as FQNEAQ. The CDR3 length is 16 residues. The CDR3 DNA follows: TGTGCCAGCAGCCCTGGGACTAGCGGGAGGTCCTACGAGCAGTACTTT. Translating gives CASSPGTSGRSYEQYF.

V and J are TRBV27 and TRBJ2-4; TRBD1 might be the D (5 bases). The J call may be in error: the DNA end matches TRBJ2-1 better. The germline V gene has CDR1 MNHEY and CDR2 SMNVEV (reference sequence). This CDR3 is 14 amino acids long. CDR3 sequence (DNA): TGTGCCAGCAGTTTAATCATAGGGGCAGGCGAGCAGTTCTTC. Translating it yields CASSLIIGAGEQFF.

This clonotype appeared many times. The CDR3 DNA sequence: TGTGCCAGCAGCTTAAGGCCTAGCGGGGGGGTGGGCAATGAGCAGTTCTTC. It codes for CASSLRPSGGVGNEQFF. The V call is TRBV7-3, the J call TRBJ2-1; 12 bases fit TRBD2. V dropped 1 base and J dropped 6; count of bases not matched to a gene: 7. Germline CDR1 and CDR2: SGHTA and FQGTGA. CDR3 size: 17 residues.

This clonotype has more than one count but fewer than ten. This chain links TRBV7-2 with TRBJ2-1; TRBD2 aligns across 13 bases. The length of the CDR3 is 14 residues. CDR1 and CDR2 (germline): SGHTA, FQGNSA. V trimming: 4 bases; J trimming: 12 bases; junction bases outside the gene matches: 6. CDR3 region: CASSSLAGGSGQFF. The CDR3 DNA reads TGTGCCAGCAGCTCACTAGCGGGAGGGTCTGGGCAGTTCTTC. The entire variable domain, with the rest obtained from reference TRBV7-2 and TRBJ2-1, is as follows: GAGVSQSPSNKVTEKGKDVELRCDPISGHTALYWYRQSLGQGLEFLIYFQGNSAPDKSGLPSDRFSAERTGGSVSTLTIQRTQQEDSAVYLCASSSLAGGSGQFFGPGTRLTVL.

This chain uses TRBV20-1 with TRBJ2-1; 9 bases match TRBD2. Trimming took 0 bases from V and 0 from J; bases not matched to a gene: 15. The CDR3 totals 20 residues. Germline V lookup: CDR1 DFQATT, CDR2 SNEGSKA (reference sequence). This CDR3 is CSARDLTSGFSPGSYNEQFF. In DNA form, the CDR3 reads TGCAGTGCTAGAGATCTGACTAGCGGTTTTTCCCCCGGCTCCTACAATGAGCAGTTCTTC.